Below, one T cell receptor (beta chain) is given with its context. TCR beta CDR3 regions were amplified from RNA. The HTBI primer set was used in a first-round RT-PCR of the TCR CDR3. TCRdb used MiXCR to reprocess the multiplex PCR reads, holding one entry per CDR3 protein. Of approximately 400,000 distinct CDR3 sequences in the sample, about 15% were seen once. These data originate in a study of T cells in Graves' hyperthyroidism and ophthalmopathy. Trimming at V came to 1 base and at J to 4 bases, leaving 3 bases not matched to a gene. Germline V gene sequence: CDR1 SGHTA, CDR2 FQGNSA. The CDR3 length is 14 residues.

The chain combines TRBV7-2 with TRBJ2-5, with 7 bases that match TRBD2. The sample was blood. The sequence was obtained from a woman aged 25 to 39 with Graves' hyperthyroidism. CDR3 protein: CASSLVGGRETQYF. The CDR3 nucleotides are TGTGCCAGCAGCTTAGTAGGCGGGAGAGAGACCCAGTACTTC.